The 22 T cell receptor beta chains below come from one sample, sequenced in a study of T cells after yellow fever vaccination. TCRdb re-derived calls from the 5' RACE reads in MiXCR, one entry per CDR3 protein. The sample has some 300,000 distinct CDR3 sequences, approximately 8% seen once; the top ten hold around 3.4%. Specimen: CD4+ T cells sorted from PBMCs, collected 5 days after the yellow fever booster vaccination. The receptor source for this set is a man between 18 and 35 years old who received the YFV17D yellow fever vaccine.

This sequence joins TRBV5-1 and TRBJ1-1; D is uncertain. V was shortened by 4 bases and J by 1 base, with 8 bases between the two germline ends. The CDR3 loop spans 13 amino acids. CDR1 is SGHRS, CDR2 YFSETQ, per germline. This CDR3 reads CASSRDPNTEAFF. DNA for the CDR3: TGCGCCAGCAGCCGCGACCCGAACACTGAAGCTTTCTTT.

This CDR3 is CASSPTSGPYNEQFF. For the CDR3, the DNA is TGTGCCAGCAGCCCCACTAGCGGGCCCTACAATGAGCAGTTCTTC. The J gene is TRBJ2-1, the V gene TRBV7-9; 9 nucleotides agree with TRBD2. From germline, CDR1 is SEHNR and CDR2 FQNEAQ (reference sequence). This CDR3 comprises 15 residues. With 5 bases clipped from V and 2 bases from J, the junction kept 4 bases outside the gene matches.

This chain uses TRBV24-1 with TRBJ2-1; TRBD2 matches at 10 bases. CDR1 and CDR2 from the germline V gene are KGHDR and SFDVKD. The ends lost 1 base at V and 3 bases at J; junction bases unmatched: 5. The CDR3 totals 17 residues. The CDR3 nucleotides read TGTGCCACCAGTGATTTTCTAGCGGGGGAGAGCTACAATGAGCAGTTCTTC. Protein: CATSDFLAGESYNEQFF.

The CDR3 region is CASRVAGGPSDTQYF. CDR3 DNA: TGTGCCAGCAGGGTAGCGGGGGGGCCTTCGGATACGCAGTATTTT. The chain has TRBV28 and TRBJ2-3; 11 bases map to TRBD2. The J segment lost 6 bases and the V segment lost 6 bases, leaving 8 bases of the junction unmatched. The germline V gene encodes CDR1 MDHEN and CDR2 SYDVKM. The CDR3 extends over 15 amino acids. The variable domain in full, completed from reference TRBV28 and TRBJ2-3, reads DVKVTQSSRYLVKRTGEKVFLECVQDMDHENMFWYRQDPGLGLRLIYFSYDVKMKEKGDIPEGYSVSREKKERFSLILESASTNQTSMYLCASRVAGGPSDTQYFGPGTRLTVL.

Many counts were recorded for this clonotype. The chain carries TRBV24-1 and TRBJ2-1; TRBD1 matches at 7 bases. Per germline, CDR1 KGHDR and CDR2 SFDVKD. This CDR3 contains 18 residues. The ends lost 3 bases at V and 3 bases at J; junction bases unmatched: 13. DNA for the CDR3: TGTGCCACCAGTGATAATGCACAGGGGTTGCAAAGCTACAATGAGCAGTTCTTC. Translation gives CATSDNAQGLQSYNEQFF.

This chain uses TRBV5-1 with TRBJ2-7; 10 bases match TRBD1. V was pared by 0 bases and J by 3 bases, with 6 bases of the junction left unmatched. Germline-derived CDR1 and CDR2 are SGHRS and YFSETQ. There are 16 residues in the CDR3. CDR3 in amino acids: CASSLAPGTGVYEQYF. CDR3 nucleotides: TGCGCCAGCAGCTTGGCTCCCGGGACAGGGGTCTACGAGCAGTACTTC.

V is TRBV28 and J is TRBJ2-1; D gene unclear. CDR1 is MDHEN, CDR2 SYDVKM, per germline. Between the trimmed V and J ends, which lost 4 bases and 11 bases, there was a span of 12 bases. This CDR3 contains 12 residues. CDR3 protein: CASSSPTGKQFF. DNA for the CDR3: TGTGCCAGCAGTTCCCCCACTGGTAAGCAGTTCTTC.

The J gene is TRBJ1-6, the V gene TRBV6-5; 7 bases match TRBD1. V trimming: 5 bases; J trimming: 8 bases; junction bases outside the gene matches: 9. The CDR3 length is 15 residues. The germline V gene has CDR1 MNHEY and CDR2 SVGAGI. CDR3 residues: CASSPGTGDYSPLHF. In DNA form, the CDR3 reads TGTGCCAGCAGTCCGGGCACAGGGGATTATTCACCCCTCCACTTT.

As concerns this clonotype: A much larger clone lies one base from this, so it may be a read error. The chain is built from TRBV5-6 and TRBJ1-2; D possibly corresponds to TRBD1 (6 bases). CDR1 and CDR2 (germline): SGHDT, YYEEEE. The CDR3 is made up of 14 amino acids. V gave up 4 bases and J gave up 5 bases, with 15 bases separating them. The CDR3 reads CASSPTRQVYGYTF. The CDR3 region has the DNA TGTGCCAGCAGCCCGACGAGACAGGTATATGGCTACACCTTC.

The V call is TRBV4-1, the J call TRBJ1-1, with D possibly matching TRBD1 (6 bases). The V gene's germline CDR1 is MGHRA and CDR2 YSYEKL. Trimming pared 4 bases from V and 11 bases from J, leaving 20 bases between. The CDR3 loop spans 14 amino acids. The CDR3 nucleotides read TGCGCCAGCAGCCCGACAGGTATGCTTTCGGTGGCTTTCTTT. Translation gives CASSPTGMLSVAFF.

This sequence joins TRBV18 and TRBJ2-3, with 10 bases identical to TRBD1. CDR1 is KGHSH, CDR2 LQKENI, per germline. Losses at the gene ends were 5 bases for V and 7 bases for J; bases not matched to a gene: 12. The CDR3 loop spans 16 amino acids. The CDR3 protein is CASSFFFGQGGNTQYF. Here the CDR3 DNA reads TGTGCCAGCTCATTTTTCTTCGGACAGGGGGGAAATACGCAGTATTTT. Full variable domain (remainder filled in from reference TRBV18 and TRBJ2-3): NAGVMQNPRHLVRRRGQEARLRCSPMKGHSHVYWYRQLPEEGLKFMVYLQKENIIDESGMPKERFSAEFPKEGPSILRIQQVVRGDSAAYFCASSFFFGQGGNTQYFGPGTRLTVL.

This clonotype was counted at least ten times. The rearrangement joins TRBV7-9 to TRBJ1-5; 7 bases line up with TRBD1. V lost 1 base and J lost 9; bases outside the gene matches: 9. The CDR3 length is 15 residues. Germline V gives CDR1 SEHNR, CDR2 FQNEAQ (reference sequence). The CDR3 DNA follows: TGTGCCAGCAGCTTAGGGGACAGTGACCAGGGGCCCCAGCATTTT. Residues: CASSLGDSDQGPQHF.

This clonotype was observed a few times. This chain connects TRBV6-2 or TRBV6-3 to TRBJ1-2; D is undetermined. V lost 5 bases and J 2 bases, leaving 9 bases between the germline ends. This CDR3 spans 13 amino acids. The germline V gene encodes CDR1 MNHEY and CDR2 SVGEGT. CDR3 DNA sequence: TGTGCCAGCAGTCAGGCCCCCAACTATGGCTACACCTTC. Protein product: CASSQAPNYGYTF.

This clonotype has only a few counts. The rearrangement links TRBV21-1 to TRBJ2-1. TRBV21-1 is given as a pseudogene. This CDR3 spans 14 amino acids. The CDR3 loop reads CASSKLRTDNEQFF. In nucleotides, the CDR3 is TGTGCCAGCAGCAAATTGCGGACGGACAATGAGCAGTTCTTC.

This clonotype was counted a few times. V and J are TRBV12-3 or TRBV12-4 and TRBJ1-1; D gene ambiguous. This CDR3 has 13 amino acids. V was pared by 6 bases and J by 1 base, with 9 bases between. CDR3 coding DNA: TGTGCCAGCAGCCCTCAGACGAACACTGAAGCTTTCTTT. Protein sequence: CASSPQTNTEAFF.

The chain carries TRBV7-3 and TRBJ2-1; D is possibly TRBD2 (5 bases). Germline V CDR1 and CDR2: SGHTA, FQGTGA. Trimming took 10 bases from V and 5 from J, leaving 18 bases between them. This CDR3 contains 14 residues. CDR3 coding DNA: TGTGCCATTCCTCGGGGTGATGGAAACAATGAGCAGTTCTTC. It is translated as CAIPRGDGNNEQFF. Full variable domain (outside the CDR3, taken from reference TRBV7-3 and TRBJ2-1): GAGVSQTPSNKVTEKGKYVELRCDPISGHTALYWYRQSLGQGPEFLIYFQGTGAADDSGLPNDRFFAVRPEGSVSTLKIQRTERGDSAVYLCAIPRGDGNNEQFFGPGTRLTVL.

This clonotype was counted only a few times. The chain links TRBV4-3 to TRBJ1-2, with 7 bases that match TRBD1. CDR3 size: 15 residues. Germline V gene data show CDR1 as LGHNA and CDR2 as YSLEER. V lost 4 bases and J lost 4; bases outside the gene matches: 9. This CDR3 is CASSRDTGAVYGYTF. The DNA for the CDR3 is TGCGCCAGCAGCCGGGATACAGGGGCGGTCTATGGCTACACCTTC.

This clonotype has just a few counts. The chain joins TRBV20-1 to TRBJ1-5; D is undetermined. V lost 5 bases and J 5 bases, leaving 13 bases between the germline ends. This CDR3 has 13 amino acids. Germline loops: CDR1 DFQATT, CDR2 SNEGSKA (reference sequence). The CDR3 nucleotides are TGCAGTGCTTCCCTCAGCACCTATCAGCCCCAGCATTTT. Its translation: CSASLSTYQPQHF.

In its sample, this clonotype was seen many times. The V gene is TRBV15, the J gene TRBJ2-2; perhaps D is TRBD1 or TRBD2 (5 bases each). CDR1 and CDR2 (germline): LNHNV, YYDKDF (reference sequence). The CDR3 is made up of 17 amino acids. V shed 5 bases and J shed 1 base, with 17 bases lying between them. CDR3 protein: CATSPPGARENTGELFF. The CDR3, as DNA: TGTGCCACCAGCCCGCCCGGGGCAAGGGAGAACACCGGGGAGCTGTTTTTT. Based on the CDR3 plus reference TRBV15 and TRBJ2-2, the full variable domain is DAMVIQNPRYQVTQFGKPVTLSCSQTLNHNVMYWYQQKSSQAPKLLFHYYDKDFNNEADTPDNFQSRRPNTSFCFLDIRSPGLGDTAMYLCATSPPGARENTGELFFGEGSRLTVL.

The chain recombines TRBV6-5 with TRBJ1-6; TRBD1 might be the D (6 bases). V was trimmed by 0 bases and J by 8 bases, leaving 14 bases between them. The V gene's germline CDR1 is MNHEY and CDR2 SVGAGI. This CDR3 region has 16 residues. The CDR3 loop reads CASSYSWTGGDSPLHF. The DNA for the CDR3 is TGTGCCAGCAGTTACTCCTGGACGGGGGGCGATTCACCCCTCCACTTT.

This clonotype was detected ten times or more. The chain recombines TRBV9 with TRBJ2-2; D may be TRBD1 or TRBD2 (5 bases each). The CDR3 has 14 amino acids. V was cut by 2 bases and J by 6 bases, with 11 bases left in between. The germline V gene encodes CDR1 SGDLS and CDR2 YYNGEE. CDR3 bases: TGTGCCAGCAGCGTGAGGGGTCGTGCCGGGGAGCTGTTTTTT. Its protein is CASSVRGRAGELFF.

This clonotype came up a few times. The rearrangement links TRBV6-4 to TRBJ1-6, with D unresolved. Germline-derived CDR1 and CDR2 are MRHNA and SNTAGT. With 3 bases removed from V and 0 bases from J, the gap between germline ends came to 9 bases. This CDR3 has 16 amino acids. The CDR3 sequence is CASSEDASSYNSPLHF. CDR3 in DNA: TGTGCCAGCAGTGAGGACGCTAGCTCCTATAATTCACCCCTCCACTTT.